These T cell receptor beta chains were read from a single sample in a study of OX40 agonist ivuxolimab in advanced cancers. The table came from immunoSEQ multiplex PCR; TCRdb's copy has only in-frame clones and leaves some out. The profile shows some 130,000 clones, 85% to 90% of them singletons. Sequencing was performed on CD4+ or CD8+ T cells sorted from blood, taken in a trial of the OX40 agonist ivuxolimab. The receptors stem from an adult with an advanced solid tumor such as melanoma, head and neck, liver or kidney cancer. CDR3s include the opening cysteine and the closing phenylalanine or tryptophan. A D gene is named only where the DNA matches it firmly.

V,J,D,CDR3
TRBV7-2,TRBJ1-1,.,CASSLAGGVYTEAFF
TRBV2,.,.,CASRRSSYEQYF
TRBV5-1,TRBJ2-6,.,CASSSGQPGANVLTF
TRBV7-2,TRBJ2-7,TRBD2,CASSNRLAGGYEQYF
TRBV5-5,TRBJ2-2,TRBD1,CASSSRRGPSSGELFF
TRBV10-1,TRBJ1-6,.,CASRVGSPLHF
TRBV19,TRBJ1-3,.,CASSTDLKSATRIGNTIYF
TRBV29-1,TRBJ2-3,.,CSVTVAADTQYF
TRBV16,TRBJ1-4,TRBD1,CASSPGQGTEKLFF
TRBV7-2,TRBJ2-7,.,CASSPLERGLGSYEQYF
TRBV6-6,TRBJ2-7,.,CASSYMAFAYEQYF
TRBV7-9,TRBJ1-2,TRBD1,CASSLGAGQGGYGYTF
TRBV6-4,TRBJ2-2,TRBD1,CASSYTSQGSGELFF
TRBV10-3,TRBJ2-6,TRBD1,CAISGRQGFSGANVLTF
TRBV5-1,TRBJ1-4,.,CASSRATGEKLFF
TRBV6-5,TRBJ1-5,.,CASSYTINQPQHF